These 8 T cell receptor beta chains came from one sample sequenced in a study of T cell repertoires in cytomegalovirus infection. TCRdb ran MiXCR on the reads and lists one entry per CDR3 protein. The repertoire holds a few hundred thousand distinct CDR3 sequences, 35% to 50% seen once, with over 45% in the top ten. These TCRs are of unknown antigen specificity. This material consisted of cultured PBMCs, taken from culture after CMV antigen stimulation. The origin of the receptors is a human donor in good health (CMV status not recorded). Some clones in this sample may be carry-over from other donors' samples.

The chain links TRBV28 to TRBJ1-4; weak D call: TRBD1 (5 bases). The CDR3 covers 15 residues. The germline CDR1 and CDR2 sequences are MDHEN and SYDVKM. V dropped 1 base and J dropped 12 bases, with 18 bases sitting between them. The CDR3 loop reads CASSLSPQGTAELFF. The DNA of the CDR3 is TGTGCCAGCAGTTTATCCCCCCAGGGCACGGCAGAACTGTTTTTT.

The rearrangement uses TRBV6-6 and TRBJ2-1; no clear D gene. V was clipped by 0 bases and J by 13 bases, with 13 bases between them. Germline V lookup: CDR1 MNHNY, CDR2 SVGAGI (reference sequence). The CDR3 is 13 residues long. The CDR3 is CASSYSLGQIQFF. The CDR3 DNA reads TGTGCCAGCAGTTACTCTCTAGGGCAGATTCAGTTCTTC.

This clonotype was seen only a few times. The chain carries TRBV5-4 and TRBJ2-3; 9 positions agree with TRBD1. There are 15 residues in the CDR3. CDR1 and CDR2 from the germline V gene are SGHNT and YYREEE (reference sequence). The V segment lost 1 base and the J segment 6 bases; nucleotides outside the gene matches: 6. The CDR3 reads CASSLPGTGMDTQYF. The CDR3 nucleotides are TGTGCCAGCAGCTTGCCCGGGACAGGGATGGATACGCAGTATTTT.

For the CDR3, the DNA is TGCGCCAGCAGCCAAGATTCCCTGACAGGGGCCGGGAACACTGAAGCTTTCTTT. As protein: CASSQDSLTGAGNTEAFF. The gene calls are TRBV4-1 and TRBJ1-1; TRBD1 aligns across 8 bases. Trimming removed 0 bases from V and 1 base from J; junction bases left unmatched: 10. The germline gives CDR1 MGHRA, CDR2 YSYEKL. The CDR3 has 18 residues.

In its sample, this clonotype was seen a few times. The CDR3 nucleotides read TGTGCCAGCAGCTTAAGGGCGGTGGGGGCTGGAAACACCATATATTTT. This translates into CASSLRAVGAGNTIYF. This chain links TRBV7-8 with TRBJ1-3; weak D call: TRBD1 (5 bases). CDR3 length: 16 amino acids. The germline CDR1 and CDR2 sequences are SGHVS and FQNEAQ. V lost 2 bases and J lost 2, with 13 bases in between. The full variable domain, completed using reference TRBV7-8 and TRBJ1-3, is GAGVSQSPRYKVAKRGQDVALRCDPISGHVSLFWYQQALGQGPEFLTYFQNEAQLDKSGLPSDRFFAERPEGSVSTLKIQRTQQEDSAVYLCASSLRAVGAGNTIYFGEGSWLTVV.

CDR3 nucleotide sequence: TGCGCCAGCAGCCAAGAATGGGACTACGACAATGAGCAGTTCTTC. Its protein product is CASSQEWDYDNEQFF. The V and J genes are TRBV4-3 and TRBJ2-1; TRBD2 aligns across 7 bases. Germline V gene lookup returns CDR1 LGHNA and CDR2 YSLEER. J lost 5 bases, V lost 0 bases, and 4 bases had no gene match. This CDR3 has 15 residues.

The chain combines TRBV18 with TRBJ2-7; 7 bases match TRBD1. V dropped 6 bases and J dropped 2; count of bases not matched to a gene: 10. CDR1 and CDR2 (germline): KGHSH, LQKENI. The CDR3 spans 15 residues. CDR3 in DNA: TGTGCCAGCTCCCCAAGGGGGCAGGGGACCTACGAGCAGTACTTC. This translates into CASSPRGQGTYEQYF.

The V call is TRBV6-1, the J call TRBJ1-2; 7 bases are shared with TRBD1. The CDR3 is made up of 16 amino acids. Germline values: CDR1 MNHNS, CDR2 SASEGT. With 8 bases clipped from V and 4 bases from J, the junction kept 16 bases outside the gene matches. The CDR3, as DNA: TGTGCCAGCGGCCTCGCGTCAGGGGGGGGTTTCTATGGCTACACCTTC. Amino acid sequence: CASGLASGGGFYGYTF.